This is a list of T cell receptor beta chains from one sample in a study of shared clonotypes between healthy human individuals. Generated by immunoSEQ multiplex PCR, the TCRdb table keeps only in-frame clones and is missing some. The sample has about 490,000 clones; more than 75% are singletons. Source material: PBMCs. The source is a woman aged 40 to 50 in good health. Some clones in this sample may be carry-over from other donors' samples. CDR3s include the opening cysteine and the closing phenylalanine or tryptophan.

V | CDR3
TRBV5-8 | CASSLGVTSYEQFF
TRBV19 | CASRSGQGTYEQYF
TRBV7-3 | CASSLAPSSTGSFYNEQFF
TRBV18 | CASSPRVLGLAGVRADNEQFF
TRBV5-6 | CASSTGTGVVQETQYF
TRBV19 | CASSIDRSRKLFF
TRBV7-9 | CASSPGLAGDNEQFF
TRBV10-3 | CAISESTTYEQYF
TRBV7-8 | CASSPRTGGYGKETQYF
TRBV7-2 | CASSLWALSSYEQYF
TRBV30 | CAWSLAPDSSEQYF
TRBV14 | CASSQEWWQEGSTGELFF
TRBV4-1 | CASSQDLGYGYTF
TRBV19 | CASSSRDSTGELFF
TRBV2 | CASTTGAGSGQPQHF
TRBV19 | CASSTRDRAMNTEAFF
TRBV6-5 | CASSALGGGQETQYF
TRBV29-1 | CSVEQGSYEQYF
TRBV2 | CASSEKQTNTEAFF
TRBV10-3 | CAISDRENIQYF
TRBV29-1 | CSVEKGPRDTEAFF
TRBV7-2 | CASSYRDLSYEQYF
TRBV27 | CASSSTRGLAGIYYEQYF
TRBV14 | CASSQARDYGYTF
TRBV19 | CASRGGAGTGELFF
TRBV9 | CASSVDGTGELFF
TRBV5-1 | CASSLARGADTQYF
TRBV10-2 | CASSDPQETQYF
TRBV6-5 | CASSYSGQGGYGYTF
TRBV4-3 | CASSQDGGGKLFF
TRBV11-2 | CASSLGFWDSGNTIYF
TRBV5-1 | CASSPQGAWDEQYF
TRBV7-9 | CASSLSGAGNSPLHF
TRBV5-4 | CASSTGTENEKLFF
TRBV7-3 | CASSRVLLGEQYF
TRBV9 | CASSVGSVTDTQYF
TRBV28 | CASRAANTGELFF
TRBV19 | CASRLGGNTEAFF
TRBV6-1 | CASSEGSERSEQYF
TRBV19 | CAPPGLYNEQFF
TRBV6-4 | CASSPTGGLYEQYF
TRBV30 | CAWSVLAGGLTSEQYF
TRBV5-1 | CASSFAESTDTQYF
TRBV28 | CASSPRTGYEQYF
TRBV19 | CASSIDRGRVAFF
TRBV14 | CASSQAEGLDLQRFF
TRBV18 | CASSRGAAYEQYF
TRBV5-8 | CASSPRLAAGETQYF
TRBV19 | CASSIMNTQYF
TRBV7-9 | CASRRGQTGELFF
TRBV7-2 | CASSLAVGGPSTDTQYF
TRBV7-3 | CASSSLSGSTDTQYF
TRBV7-8 | CASSPLRRYYEQYF
TRBV27 | CASSLGQATDEQFF
TRBV28 | CASRPSAGTVDRPYF
TRBV11-2 | CASSLMLDTEAFF
TRBV19 | CATEVGGGNQPQHF
TRBV7-9 | CASSQGGAGSWVSYEQYF
TRBV29-1 | CSVGSTRELFF